This is a list of T cell receptor beta chains from one sample in a study of Ad26.COV2.S vaccination and SARS-CoV-2 variants. Measured with immunoSEQ multiplex PCR; TCRdb has only the in-frame clones, and not every one. This sample has hundreds of thousands of clones; roughly nine tenths occur once, and the top ten carry approximately 5.9%. The source material was peripheral blood, sampled in a trial of Ad26.COV2.S vaccine versus placebo. These receptor sequences come from a person aged 18-65 years who received the Ad26.COV2.S COVID-19 vaccine or a placebo. Each CDR3 is given with its conserved first and last residue. The D gene is left open where the match is weak. Part of the rows lack a size; the others show once, few, many or a class for expanded clones.

J gene	V gene	D gene	clone size	CDR3 protein	CDR3 DNA
TRBJ1-6	TRBV7-8	-	-	CASSLEHGPNSPLHF	TGTGCCAGCAGCTTAGAGCACGGACCCAATTCACCCCTCCACTTT
TRBJ1-2	TRBV6-2/TRBV6-3	TRBD1	-	CASSYWGQLNYGYTF	TGTGCCAGCAGTTACTGGGGACAGCTCAACTATGGCTACACCTTC
TRBJ2-5	TRBV30	-	once	CAWSVKLGNQETQYF	TGTGCCTGGAGTGTAAAGCTGGGTAACCAAGAGACCCAGTACTTC
TRBJ2-7	TRBV2	-	-	CASSLQGSYEQYF	TGTGCCAGCAGCTTACAGGGTTCCTACGAGCAGTACTTC
TRBJ2-2	TRBV30	TRBD2	-	CAWSVPGRGTGELFF	TGTGCCTGGAGTGTACCCGGGAGGGGTACCGGGGAGCTGTTTTTT
TRBJ2-7	TRBV19	-	-	CASSNPSSWSSYEQYF	TGTGCCAGTAGTAACCCATCTTCGTGGAGCTCCTACGAGCAGTACTTC
TRBJ2-1	TRBV4-3	TRBD2	-	CASSQASGRFNSYNEQFF	TGCGCCAGCAGCCAAGCCAGCGGGAGGTTTAACTCCTACAATGAGCAGTTCTTC
TRBJ1-1	TRBV28	-	-	CASRGQQGKDTEAFF	TGTGCCAGCAGGGGTCAACAGGGTAAGGACACTGAAGCTTTCTTT
TRBJ2-6	TRBV6-5	-	-	CASSHREYGANVLTF	TGTGCCAGCAGCCACAGGGAGTATGGGGCCAACGTCCTGACTTTC
TRBJ2-7	TRBV4-2	TRBD2	-	CASSQDQGVSGSDAYEQYF	TGTGCCAGCAGCCAAGATCAAGGGGTTAGCGGGAGTGACGCCTACGAGCAGTACTTC
TRBJ1-6	TRBV6-2/TRBV6-3	TRBD1	-	CASSAGLDRVSPLHF	TGTGCCAGCAGCGCAGGCCTGGACAGGGTCTCACCCCTCCACTTT
TRBJ2-7	TRBV6-2/TRBV6-3	-	once	CASSPTQYEQYF	TGTGCCAGCAGCCCGACCCAATACGAGCAGTACTTC
TRBJ2-7	TRBV4-3	-	many	CASSQDRSVQYF	TGCGCCAGCAGCCAAGATAGGAGTGTACAGTACTTC
TRBJ2-1	TRBV27	-	-	CASRIEGTSSYNEQFF	TGTGCCAGCAGGATTGAGGGGACCAGCTCCTACAATGAGCAGTTCTTC
TRBJ2-7	TRBV5-1	TRBD1	-	CASSPRSGTGPIEQYF	TGCGCCAGCAGCCCCAGATCCGGGACAGGTCCTATCGAGCAGTACTTC
TRBJ1-5	TRBV19	-	once	CASSIGQPQHF	TGTGCCAGTAGTATAGGTCAGCCCCAGCATTTT
TRBJ1-1	TRBV28	-	-	CASNENTEAFF	TGTGCCAGCAACGAGAACACTGAAGCTTTCTTT
TRBJ2-6	TRBV4-1	TRBD2	-	CASSPIGTSGYSGANVLTF	TGCGCCAGCAGCCCAATTGGGACTAGCGGTTATTCTGGGGCCAACGTCCTGACTTTC
TRBJ1-5	TRBV7-2	-	-	CASSLGSQGNQPQHF	TGTGCCAGCAGCTTAGGATCCCAGGGCAATCAGCCCCAGCATTTT
TRBJ1-4	TRBV19	-	-	CASSQVRDGGEKLFF	TGTGCCAGTAGTCAGGTCCGGGATGGCGGGGAAAAACTGTTTTTT
TRBJ2-5	TRBV7-9	-	-	CASSLRPGPSQETQYF	TGTGCCAGCAGCTTACGGCCGGGACCTAGTCAAGAGACCCAGTACTTC
TRBJ2-5	TRBV5-6	TRBD1	-	CASSTGTGGEETQYF	TGTGCCAGCAGCACTGGGACAGGGGGGGAAGAGACCCAGTACTTC
TRBJ1-4	TRBV19	-	-	CASSIAASGGREKLFF	TGTGCCAGTAGTATAGCAGCCTCCGGGGGCCGTGAAAAACTGTTTTTT
TRBJ2-2	TRBV29-1	-	-	CSVDTRNTGELFF	TGCAGCGTTGATACGAGAAACACCGGGGAGCTGTTTTTT
TRBJ2-7	TRBV27	-	once	CASSSRGYGGEQYF	TGTGCCAGCAGTTCGAGGGGGTACGGGGGCGAGCAGTACTTC
TRBJ2-3	TRBV24-1	-	-	CATSDPGDTQYF	TGTGCCACCAGTGATCCAGGGGATACGCAGTATTTT
TRBJ1-5	TRBV6-5	-	-	CASRRRGGNQPQHF	TGTGCCAGCAGGAGACGAGGCGGGAATCAGCCCCAGCATTTT
TRBJ1-6	TRBV18	-	-	CASSIQGNSPLHF	TGTGCCAGCTCGATCCAGGGTAATTCACCCCTCCACTTT
TRBJ1-1	TRBV6-2/TRBV6-3	-	-	CASSYTTGTYAAEAFF	TGTGCCAGCAGTTACACCACCGGGACCTATGCCGCTGAAGCTTTCTTT
TRBJ2-1	TRBV19	-	-	CASSMRPGSGEQFF	TGTGCCAGTAGTATGCGCCCAGGTTCAGGTGAGCAGTTCTTC
TRBJ1-6	TRBV4-1	-	-	CASGTAENSPLHF	TGCGCCAGCGGTACGGCAGAAAATTCACCCCTCCACTTT
TRBJ2-2	TRBV4-1	TRBD1	-	CASSRHGQEILPNTGELFF	TGCGCCAGCAGCCGCCACGGACAGGAGATCCTCCCGAACACCGGGGAGCTGTTTTTT
TRBJ1-1	TRBV15	TRBD1	-	CATSERTGYTEAFF	TGTGCCACCAGCGAACGGACAGGGTACACTGAAGCTTTCTTT
TRBJ2-3	TRBV9	TRBD2	-	CASSFSGTIGDTQYF	TGTGCCAGCAGCTTTTCCGGGACTATCGGGGATACGCAGTATTTT
TRBJ1-2	TRBV5-6	-	-	CASSFLDSNYGYTF	TGTGCCAGCAGCTTCCTCGACAGCAACTATGGCTACACCTTC
TRBJ1-3	TRBV10-3	TRBD1	-	CAISVTGPAPGSRGTGNTIYF	TGTGCCATCAGTGTGACAGGCCCCGCCCCGGGGAGCAGGGGGACTGGAAACACCATATATTTT
TRBJ2-1	TRBV7-9	-	once	CASRGPLLYNEQFF	TGTGCCAGCAGAGGACCCTTACTCTACAATGAGCAGTTCTTC
TRBJ1-5	TRBV9	-	-	CASSVGRGNQPQHF	TGTGCCAGCAGCGTAGGGAGGGGGAATCAGCCCCAGCATTTT
TRBJ1-2	TRBV27	-	-	CASSFRGLNGYTF	TGTGCCAGCAGTTTCAGGGGTTTGAATGGCTACACCTTC
TRBJ2-1	TRBV7-2	TRBD2	-	CASSSPHAGGAGNEQFF	TGTGCCAGCAGCTCGCCGCACGCGGGGGGAGCTGGCAATGAGCAGTTCTTC
TRBJ1-1	TRBV5-1	TRBD1	-	CASSFNRGLGAFF	TGCGCCAGCAGCTTTAACAGGGGGCTAGGAGCTTTCTTT
TRBJ2-3	TRBV19	TRBD2	-	CASSPQRGGARDTQYF	TGTGCCAGTAGTCCCCAGCGCGGGGGGGCCAGGGATACGCAGTATTTT
TRBJ2-5	TRBV5-1	-	-	CASSLSGRETQYF	TGCGCCAGCAGCTTGTCAGGGAGAGAGACCCAGTACTTC
TRBJ1-2	TRBV3-1/TRBV3-2	-	few	CASSQDLGGRLLYGYTF	TGTGCCAGCAGCCAAGATTTGGGGGGGCGCCTCCTTTATGGCTACACCTTC
TRBJ1-4	TRBV5-5	TRBD1	-	CASSQTGRHEKLFF	TGTGCCAGCAGCCAGACAGGGAGGCATGAAAAACTGTTTTTT